Sequencing of this TCR beta chain was carried out in a study of shared clonotypes between healthy human individuals. Looking at the study overall: CD4 naive and CD4 memory each took three plates per donor, while CD8 naive took two and CD8 memory one.

CDR3 length: 15 residues. Germline trimming cut 0 bases from V and 4 bases from J; bases unmatched to any gene: 2. Germline CDR1 SGDLS, CDR2 YYNGEE. Naive CD8 cells were CD45RO-negative, positively selected for CCR7, excluding terminally differentiated effector memory CD45RA+ cells. Concerning this clone: Other DNA sequences in the sample encode the same CDR3.

Method: immunoSEQ multiplex PCR; TCRdb's copy keeps in-frame clones and lacks some. The data show around 2,000,000 clones, roughly 94% seen once. Sequenced sample: naive CD8+ T cells sorted from blood. This receptor was taken from a man between 18 and 29 years old in good health. The chain joins TRBV9 to TRBJ2-2; 8 bases map to TRBD2. Written as DNA, the CDR3 is TGTGCCAGCAGCGTAGCGGGAGGGAGCACCGGGGAGCTGTTTTTT. Its translation: CASSVAGGSTGELFF. Variable domain in full (rest from reference TRBV9 and TRBJ2-2): DSGVTQTPKHLITATGQRVTLRCSPRSGDLSVYWYQQSLDQGLQFLIQYYNGEERAKGNILERFSAQQFPDLHSELNLSSLELGDSALYFCASSVAGGSTGELFFGEGSRLTVL.